The present entry profiles one TCR beta chain with its context. The target antigen is unknown. Germline CDR1 reads SGHRS; CDR2 reads YFSETQ. V was trimmed by 1 base and J by 0 bases, leaving 7 bases between them. This CDR3 spans 15 amino acids. Sequencing used immunoSEQ multiplex PCR; TCRdb keeps in-frame clones, though not all of them. The sample records about 60,000 clones, around 83% being singletons. This record belongs to a study of T cell responses to AZD1222 COVID-19 vaccine. Study-level points and caveats: At baseline, seropositivity was found in only six or seven AZD1222 recipients. None of the repertoires were sampled until the peak T cell response had passed. Most donors were white British and more were female, and clonal diversity was possibly underestimated. A rise in Spike-specific TCR breadth and depth followed two AZD1222 doses.

Sequenced material: peripheral blood, taken on day 0 of AZD1222 vaccination. This clonotype was obtained from an adult in good health. The chain employs TRBV5-1 and TRBJ2-2; unclear D gene. The CDR3 region has the DNA TGCGCCAGCAGCTTGTTCCAGCCGAACACCGGGGAGCTGTTTTTT. Translation gives CASSLFQPNTGELFF. Full variable domain (rest looked up from reference TRBV5-1 and TRBJ2-2): KAGVTQTPRYLIKTRGQQVTLSCSPISGHRSVSWYQQTPGQGLQFLFEYFSETQRNKGNFPGRFSGRQFSNSRSEMNVSTLELGDSALYLCASSLFQPNTGELFFGEGSRLTVL.